What follows are 31 T cell receptor beta chains derived from one specimen sequenced in a study of T cell clonality in common variable immunodeficiency. No antigens are known for them. Measured with immunoSEQ multiplex PCR; TCRdb has only the in-frame clones, and not every one. The sample presents under 40,000 clones, none singletons. Study-wide results and caveats: Fewer deletions and N-nucleotide insertions were reportedly seen in common variable immunodeficiency TCR beta sequences.

Sequences were obtained from peripheral blood mononuclear cells. These receptors were obtained from a human donor with common variable immunodeficiency.

In its sample, this clone was seen a few times. The read halts 3 residues ahead of the CDR3 end, with the missing end drawn from the germline J gene. The chain links TRBV7-3 to TRBJ2-5; D ambiguous. This CDR3 is 15 amino acids long. The germline gives CDR1 SGHTA, CDR2 FQGTGA. V lost 1 base and J lost 3, with 12 bases in between. Incomplete CDR3 DNA: TGTGCCAGCAGCTTAAGTTCCTTCCGGGAAGAGACC. It translates to CASSLSSFREET. The full-length CDR3 reads as CASSLSSFREETQYF.

Details on this clone: The read finishes 3 residues shy of the CDR3 end, and the germline J gene is used to complete it. The chain employs TRBV7-9 and TRBJ1-3; D is uncertain. Between the trimmed V and J ends, which lost 6 bases and 4 bases, there was a span of 10 bases. The CDR3 is made up of 13 amino acids. Germline CDR1 reads SEHNR; CDR2 reads FQNEAQ (reference sequence). The DNA read from the CDR3 is TGTGCCAGCAGGCACAGCGGAGGAAACACC. It encodes CASRHSGGNT. The CDR3 in its entirety is CASRHSGGNTIYF.

This clone showed up many times. Sequencing ends 3 residues short of the CDR3 end; the germline J gene provides the rest. The rearrangement links TRBV29-1 to TRBJ1-1; tentatively, D is TRBD1 (6 bases). Deletions cut 3 bases from V and 4 bases from J, with 9 bases between. The CDR3 is 12 residues long. CDR1 and CDR2 from the germline V gene are SQVTM and ANQGSEA. The CDR3 loop reads CSVDGGPTEAFF. CDR3 DNA, as far as it was read: TGCAGCGTTGACGGGGGGCCCACTGAA.

The sample holds many counts of this clone. The read gets to within 3 residues of the CDR3 end, and the germline J gene fills in the rest. V and J are TRBV20-1 and TRBJ1-5, with D hard to call. Per the germline V gene, CDR1 is DFQATT and CDR2 is SNEGSKA (reference sequence). This CDR3 contains 15 residues. Between the trimmed V and J ends, which lost 4 bases and 0 bases, there was a span of 13 bases. The CDR3 DNA, read in part, is TGCAGTGCTAAAACCCAAACTAATAGCAATCAGCCC. Residues: CSAKTQTNSNQP. The entire CDR3 is CSAKTQTNSNQPQHF.

This clone was counted ten times or more. Read coverage stops 3 residues before the CDR3 terminus; the germline J gene supplies the remainder. The chain is built from TRBV18 and TRBJ1-2; D might be TRBD1 (6 bases). CDR3 size: 12 residues. Looked up from germline, CDR1 is KGHSH and CDR2 is LQKENI. CDR3 sequence: CASSLTGLGYTF. The part of the CDR3 DNA that was read is TGTGCCAGCTCGCTCACAGGGCTGGGC.

This clone was counted only a few times. The read finishes 3 residues shy of the CDR3 end, and the germline J gene is used to complete it. The rearrangement joins TRBV6-4 to TRBJ2-1; 8 nucleotides line up with TRBD2. The trim removed 4 bases at V and 5 bases at J, leaving 4 bases unmatched. This CDR3 comprises 14 residues. The germline CDR1 and CDR2 sequences are MRHNA and SNTAGT. The CDR3 reads CASSVAGQDNEQFF. The sequenced CDR3 bases are TGTGCCAGCAGTGTAGCGGGACAAGACAATGAG.

This clone was counted many times. The missing CDR3 end, 3 residues past where the read stops, is filled in from the germline J gene. V usage is TRBV7-8 and J usage is TRBJ2-1; 10 bases line up with TRBD1. V shed 4 bases and J 9 bases; nucleotides not matched to a gene: 6. Germline V lookup: CDR1 SGHVS, CDR2 FQNEAQ. This CDR3 region has 14 residues. CDR3 in amino acids: CASSSGQGVVEQFF. The covered CDR3 bases are TGTGCCAGCAGCTCCGGACAGGGGGTAGTTGAG.

This clone appeared a few times. The read finishes 3 residues shy of the CDR3 end, and the germline J gene is used to complete it. This sequence joins TRBV2 and TRBJ1-2; D possibly corresponds to TRBD1 (5 bases). The CDR3 extends over 15 amino acids. Trimming stripped 7 bases from V and 0 bases from J, with 15 bases between. Germline V lookup: CDR1 SNHLY, CDR2 FYNNEI. The sequenced CDR3 bases are TGTGCCAGCAACCTATACAGGACGGCTAACTATGGC. Its translation is CASNLYRTANYG. The entire CDR3 protein is CASNLYRTANYGYTF.

This clone turned up a few times. The CDR3 end is not reached by the read, which stops 3 residues before it; the germline J gene fills it in. The V and J genes are TRBV11-3 and TRBJ2-2, with 7 positions matching TRBD1. V shed 5 bases and J 4 bases; nucleotides not matched to a gene: 7. In germline, CDR1 is SGHNT, CDR2 YENEEA. This CDR3 is 15 amino acids long. CDR3 bases read: TGTGCCAGCAGCCCGACAGGGTGGGGCACCGGGGAG. This encodes CASSPTGWGTGE. The complete CDR3 reads CASSPTGWGTGELFF.

As regards this clone: The CDR3 extends 3 residues past the end of the read, so its final part is completed from the germline J gene. The chain recombines TRBV2 with TRBJ2-7; unclear D gene. The CDR3 totals 11 residues. V lost 5 bases and J lost 2, with 4 bases in between. Germline V CDR1 and CDR2: SNHLY, FYNNEI. The CDR3 is CASSSTYEQYF. The sequenced CDR3 bases are TGTGCCAGCAGTTCAACCTACGAG.

This clone turned up a few times. The sequenced fragment ends 3 residues before the CDR3 boundary, so the rest is inferred from the germline J gene. The rearrangement uses TRBV7-2 and TRBJ1-5; D unresolved. This CDR3 is built from 13 residues. In germline, CDR1 is SGHTA, CDR2 FQGNSA. Between the trimmed V and J ends, which lost 2 bases and 4 bases, there was a span of 6 bases. The CDR3 protein is CASSLISNQPQHF. CDR3 DNA (partial): TGTGCCAGCAGCTTAATCTCTAATCAGCCC. Combining the CDR3 with reference TRBV7-2 and TRBJ1-5 gives the whole variable domain GAGVSQSPSNKVTEKGKDVELRCDPISGHTALYWYRQSLGQGLEFLIYFQGNSAPDKSGLPSDRFSAERTGGSVSTLTIQRTQQEDSAVYLCASSLISNQPQHFGDGTRLSIL.

This clone was counted ten times or more. The read stops 3 residues short of the end of the CDR3; the missing end is completed from the germline J gene. The chain carries TRBV20-1 and TRBJ2-1, with 8 bases fitting TRBD2. The CDR3 covers 14 residues. Trimming at V came to 6 bases and at J to 1 base, leaving 5 bases not matched to a gene. Per the germline V gene, CDR1 is DFQATT and CDR2 is SNEGSKA (reference sequence). The CDR3 loop reads CSAPIAGSYNEQFF. The DNA read from the CDR3 is TGCAGTGCCCCCATAGCGGGGTCCTACAATGAG.

This clone showed up just a few times. The CDR3 end is not reached by the read, which stops 3 residues before it; the germline J gene fills it in. This rearrangement joins TRBV7-9 to TRBJ1-4; TRBD1 matches at 8 bases. After removal of 2 bases from V and 10 bases from J, the junction contained 3 bases not matched to a gene. The length of the CDR3 is 13 residues. The V gene's germline CDR1 is SEHNR and CDR2 FQNEAQ (reference sequence). The chain's CDR3 is CASSLPGGPKLFF. Incomplete CDR3 DNA: TGTGCCAGCAGCTTACCAGGGGGCCCAAAA.

Comments on this clone: The read finishes 3 residues shy of the CDR3 end, and the germline J gene is used to complete it. The rearrangement joins TRBV7-3 to TRBJ1-1, with D possibly being TRBD1 (5 bases). CDR3 size: 17 residues. V gave up 3 bases and J gave up 0 bases, with 17 bases separating them. Per germline, CDR1 SGHTA and CDR2 FQGTGA. CDR3 DNA, as far as it was read: TGTGCCAGCAGCTTGCGGCAGGGCGAAATCATGAACACTGAA. Protein product: CASSLRQGEIMNTE. The complete CDR3 sequence is CASSLRQGEIMNTEAFF.

As to this clone: The read stops 3 residues short of the end of the CDR3; the missing end is completed from the germline J gene. The V gene is TRBV7-9, the J gene TRBJ1-6; 9 nucleotides align to TRBD1. The J segment lost 10 bases and the V segment lost 5 bases, leaving 9 bases of the junction unmatched. CDR1 is SEHNR and CDR2 is FQNEAQ in the germline V gene (reference sequence). This CDR3 has 15 residues. CDR3 in amino acids: CASSPGDRERSPLHF. The CDR3 bases that were read are TGTGCCAGCAGCCCAGGGGACAGGGAAAGGTCACCC.

This clone was observed a few times. Partial CDR3 DNA: TGTGCCAGCGCTCTATCCGGGTCCGAAGGC. Protein product: CASALSGSEG. The complete CDR3 protein is CASALSGSEGYTF. The V and J genes are TRBV18 and TRBJ1-2; no reliable D call. The CDR3 end is not reached by the read, which stops 3 residues before it; the germline J gene fills it in. The CDR3 is made up of 13 amino acids. Germline CDR1 and CDR2: KGHSH and LQKENI.

This clone was counted many times. With the read ending 3 residues before the CDR3 end, the germline J gene is used to fill in that end. This chain connects TRBV5-1 to TRBJ2-3; D gene uncertain. This CDR3 contains 12 residues. V dropped 4 bases and J dropped 6 bases, with 9 bases sitting between them. Germline CDR1 reads SGHRS; CDR2 reads YFSETQ. The covered CDR3 bases are TGCGCCAGCAGCATGTCTCAGGATACG. The encoded protein is CASSMSQDT. The CDR3 in full is CASSMSQDTQYF.

This clone appeared a few times. The read terminates 3 residues before the CDR3 end, so the remaining end is supplied by the germline J gene. The rearrangement joins TRBV2 to TRBJ2-5, with 13 bases matching TRBD2. The germline V gene has CDR1 SNHLY and CDR2 FYNNEI. The CDR3 is 16 amino acids. The V and J ends lost 6 bases and 2 bases, in that order; junction bases with no gene match: 6. CDR3 bases read: TGTGCCAGCAGACCCAGACTAGCGGGGGGACAAGAGACC. This encodes CASRPRLAGGQET. The complete CDR3 reads CASRPRLAGGQETQYF.

This clone was seen more than once but under ten times. With the read ending 3 residues before the CDR3 end, the germline J gene is used to fill in that end. The rearrangement joins TRBV6-1 to TRBJ1-4; D is unresolved. CDR3 size: 15 residues. V lost 1 base to trimming and J lost 4 bases, with 10 bases between them. Germline V gives CDR1 MNHNS, CDR2 SASEGT. The CDR3 loop reads CASSEDASYNEKLFF. CDR3 DNA (partial): TGTGCCAGCAGTGAAGACGCGTCATATAATGAAAAA.

This clone was recorded a few times. The missing CDR3 end, 3 residues past where the read stops, is filled in from the germline J gene. The chain couples TRBV30 to TRBJ1-1; possibly TRBD1 for D (5 bases). V lost 2 bases and J lost 0, with 7 bases in between. Germline CDR1 and CDR2: GTSNPN and SVGIG (reference sequence). The CDR3 sequence is 13 residues long. The CDR3 is CAWSPGLNTEAFF. The CDR3 bases that were read are TGTGCCTGGAGTCCAGGGTTGAACACTGAA.

This clone was detected only a few times. The CDR3 is cut off 3 residues early in the read; its end comes from the germline J gene. The chain joins TRBV19 to TRBJ1-3; D may be TRBD1 (6 bases). The CDR3 has 16 amino acids. Germline lookup yields CDR1 LNHDA and CDR2 SQIVND (reference sequence). Trimming stripped 3 bases from V and 0 bases from J, with 12 bases between. The CDR3 sequence: CASSIQGQHSGNTIYF. Incomplete CDR3 DNA: TGTGCCAGTAGTATTCAGGGACAACACTCTGGAAACACC.

This clone was counted many times. The read is 3 residues too short to cover the CDR3 end, so that end is filled in from the germline J gene. V gene TRBV7-2 combines with J gene TRBJ1-4; D is unclear. Germline CDR1 and CDR2: SGHTA and FQGNSA. V was cut by 5 bases and J by 8 bases, with 18 bases left in between. CDR3 length: 15 amino acids. The DNA read from the CDR3 is TGTGCCAGCAGCGTCTCGGGGAATGAGGGAGAAAAA. It translates to CASSVSGNEGEK. The whole CDR3 sequence reads CASSVSGNEGEKLFF.

Turning to this clone: The read terminates 3 residues before the CDR3 end, so the remaining end is supplied by the germline J gene. This chain joins TRBV6-2 or TRBV6-3 and TRBJ2-5, with TRBD1 matching over 8 bases. The CDR3 has 15 amino acids. Germline values: CDR1 MNHEY, CDR2 SVGEGT. The V segment lost 5 bases and the J segment 5 bases; nucleotides outside the gene matches: 10. Partial CDR3 DNA: TGTGCCAGCAGTCGTCTTCCAGGGGGCGAGGAGACC. It specifies CASSRLPGGEET. The entire CDR3 protein reads CASSRLPGGEETQYF.

Notes on this clone: The sequenced fragment ends 3 residues before the CDR3 boundary, so the rest is inferred from the germline J gene. The chain links TRBV19 to TRBJ2-7; 9 positions match TRBD1. V gave up 5 bases and J gave up 2 bases; unmatched junction bases: 7. This CDR3 spans 15 amino acids. Germline V gene sequence: CDR1 LNHDA, CDR2 SQIVND (reference sequence). The covered CDR3 bases are TGTGCCAGTAGTGCCCGGACAGGGGCCCCCTACGAG. Its protein is CASSARTGAPYE. The complete CDR3 reads CASSARTGAPYEQYF.

In the case of this clone: The CDR3 extends 3 residues past the end of the read, so its final part is completed from the germline J gene. The gene calls are TRBV2 and TRBJ2-7; 9 nucleotides line up with TRBD1. The V and J ends lost 6 bases and 3 bases, in that order; junction bases with no gene match: 6. The CDR3 runs 14 residues. Germline V gene lookup returns CDR1 SNHLY and CDR2 FYNNEI. Partial CDR3 DNA: TGTGCCAGCAGGGGGACAGGGAACCGCTACGAG. It specifies CASRGTGNRYE. The whole CDR3 is CASRGTGNRYEQYF. The entire variable domain, with the rest obtained from reference TRBV2 and TRBJ2-7, is as follows: EPEVTQTPSHQVTQMGQEVILRCVPISNHLYFYWYRQILGQKVEFLVSFYNNEISEKSEIFDDQFSVERPDGSNFTLKIRSTKLEDSAMYFCASRGTGNRYEQYFGPGTRLTVT.

Comment on this clone: The read stops 3 residues short of the end of the CDR3; the missing end is completed from the germline J gene. This chain uses TRBV7-9 with TRBJ1-2, with D possibly matching TRBD1 (5 bases). Germline CDR1 is SEHNR and CDR2 is FQNEAQ (reference sequence). The CDR3 length is 13 residues. With 3 bases removed from V and 5 bases from J, the gap between germline ends came to 10 bases. CDR3 DNA (partial): TGTGCCAGCAGCTTCGGACAAGTATATGGC. Its protein product is CASSFGQVYG. The entire CDR3 reads CASSFGQVYGYTF.

This clone was counted a few times. The read finishes 3 residues shy of the CDR3 end, and the germline J gene is used to complete it. Additional DNA sequences in this sample encode the identical CDR3. The chain combines TRBV7-2 with TRBJ2-7, with 8 bases matching TRBD2. V gave up 8 bases and J gave up 6 bases; unmatched junction bases: 9. Per the germline V gene, CDR1 is SGHTA and CDR2 is FQGNSA. CDR3 length: 13 amino acids. The CDR3 bases that were read are TGTGCCAGCGGGGGTACGGGGGGGCGCGAG. It is translated as CASGGTGGRE. The CDR3 reads in full as CASGGTGGREQYF.

This clone was seen more than once but under ten times. The read stops 3 residues short of the end of the CDR3; the missing end is completed from the germline J gene. The chain has TRBV7-8 and TRBJ1-2, with a weak D call TRBD1 (5 bases). CDR1 SGHVS and CDR2 FQNEAQ come from the germline V gene. The V end lost 2 bases, the J end lost 3 bases, and 10 bases lay between the germline ends. This CDR3 region has 14 residues. The CDR3 sequence is CASSLQGSDYGYTF. The part of the CDR3 DNA that was read is TGTGCCAGCAGCTTACAGGGATCGGACTATGGC.

This clone was seen only a few times. The CDR3 protein is CASLDWSPSGGYGYTF. The sequenced CDR3 bases are TGTGCCAGTCTAGACTGGTCTCCTTCAGGGGGCTATGGC. The genes are TRBV19 and TRBJ1-2, with 7 bases that match TRBD1. The CDR3 is cut off 3 residues early in the read; its end comes from the germline J gene. The CDR3 is 16 amino acids. The V segment lost 8 bases and the J segment 4 bases; nucleotides outside the gene matches: 16. Germline lookup yields CDR1 LNHDA and CDR2 SQIVND (reference sequence).

This clone has more than one count but fewer than ten. The DNA read from the CDR3 is TGTGCCAGCAGCGTCGGTAGCGCGAACACCGGGGAG. It is translated as CASSVGSANTGE. From start to end, the CDR3 is CASSVGSANTGELFF. J is TRBJ2-2 and V is TRBV7-9, with TRBD2 as a possible D gene (5 bases). The read ends 3 residues before the CDR3 terminus; that terminus is restored from the germline J gene. Germline-derived CDR1 and CDR2 are SEHNR and FQNEAQ (reference sequence). The CDR3 totals 15 residues. The V end was cut by 5 bases, the J end by 0 bases, with 10 bases between.

This clone has only a few counts. The CDR3 extends 3 residues past the end of the read, so its final part is completed from the germline J gene. V and J are TRBV30 and TRBJ1-6; the match to TRBD1 covers 9 bases. The CDR3 sequence is 15 residues long. The J segment lost 9 bases and the V segment lost 2 bases, leaving 8 bases of the junction unmatched. Germline V gives CDR1 GTSNPN, CDR2 SVGIG (reference sequence). Partial CDR3 DNA: TGTGCCTGGAGTACTATAACAGGGGGCACTTCACCC. As protein: CAWSTITGGTSP. The whole CDR3 is CAWSTITGGTSPLHF. The full variable domain, with the rest looked up from reference TRBV30 and TRBJ1-6, is SQTIHQWPATLVQPVGSPLSLECTVEGTSNPNLYWYRQAAGRGLQLLFYSVGIGQISSEVPQNLSASRPQDRQFILSSKKLLLSDSGFYLCAWSTITGGTSPLHFGNGTRLTVT.